Listed here are 15 T cell receptor beta chains from one sample, sequenced in a study of shared clonotypes between healthy human individuals. Naivety among CD8 cells was defined by CD45RO negativity and positive CCR7 selection, thereby excluding terminally differentiated effector memory CD45RA+ cells. TCRdb keeps only in-frame clones here, not all; method: immunoSEQ multiplex PCR. The sample shows about 2.1 million clones, about 93% of them seen only once. Specimen: naive CD8+ T cells from PBMCs. These receptors were taken from a man younger than 35 in good health. Some clones in this sample may be carry-over from other donors' samples.

The rearrangement links TRBV27 to TRBJ2-7; D perhaps matches TRBD2 (6 bases). The length of the CDR3 is 13 residues. The V end was cut by 9 bases, the J end by 3 bases, with 15 bases between. Germline V gene data show CDR1 as MNHEY and CDR2 as SMNVEV (reference sequence). The CDR3 DNA follows: TGTGCCAGGGAGGTGGCGGGAAGCTACGAGCAGTACTTC. Its protein product is CAREVAGSYEQYF.

V usage is TRBV11-2 and J usage is TRBJ2-1; 10 bases are a match to TRBD2. Germline V CDR1 and CDR2: SGHAT, FQNNGV. The CDR3 length is 15 residues. The V segment lost 6 bases and the J segment 4 bases; nucleotides outside the gene matches: 6. The CDR3 protein is CASRSGTSVYNEQFF. CDR3 sequence (DNA): TGTGCCAGCAGGTCCGGGACTAGCGTTTACAATGAGCAGTTCTTC.

This sequence joins TRBV5-4 and TRBJ2-5; 9 bases align to TRBD2. This CDR3 has 15 residues. Germline CDR1 reads SGHNT; CDR2 reads YYREEE (reference sequence). The trim removed 2 bases at V and 10 bases at J, leaving 12 bases unmatched. In DNA, the CDR3 is TGTGCCAGCAGCTTTTACGCTAGCGGGATTAGAGACCAGTACTTC. Its protein is CASSFYASGIRDQYF.

The rearrangement joins TRBV27 to TRBJ2-2, with TRBD2 as a possible D gene (6 bases). V was trimmed by 1 base and J by 9 bases, leaving 9 bases between them. There are 13 residues in the CDR3. Per the germline V gene, CDR1 is MNHEY and CDR2 is SMNVEV (reference sequence). CDR3 DNA sequence: TGTGCCAGCAGTTTATTACTAGCCCGGGAGCTGTTTTTT. This translates into CASSLLLARELFF.

The V call is TRBV21-1, the J call TRBJ1-2; whether TRBD1, the table's D call, matches the DNA was not checked. TRBV21-1 is a pseudogene locus. This CDR3 region has 15 residues. CDR3 in amino acids: CASSKEDRGRGGYTF. The CDR3 DNA reads as TGTGCCAGCAGCAAAGAGGACAGGGGCAGGGGAGGCTACACCTTC.

CDR3 nucleotide sequence: TGTGCCAGCAGTGAAAACCTCAGTGACAGGGTGAGAGAGACCCAGTACTTC. Translation: CASSENLSDRVRETQYF. The chain combines TRBV6-1 with TRBJ2-5; 7 positions agree with TRBD1. This CDR3 has 17 residues. Germline V CDR1 and CDR2: MNHNS, SASEGT. V trimming: 2 bases; J trimming: 4 bases; junction bases outside the gene matches: 13.

The genes are TRBV2 and TRBJ2-5, with 10 bases lining up with TRBD2. CDR3 length equals 17 residues. Germline V gene data show CDR1 as SNHLY and CDR2 as FYNNEI. V was pared by 2 bases and J by 4 bases, with 10 bases of the junction left unmatched. The CDR3 DNA sequence: TGTGCCAGCAGTGAACGCCCTAGCGGGAGCGTGGGAGAGACCCAGTACTTC. This encodes CASSERPSGSVGETQYF. The full variable domain, completed using reference TRBV2 and TRBJ2-5, is EPEVTQTPSHQVTQMGQEVILRCVPISNHLYFYWYRQILGQKVEFLVSFYNNEISEKSEIFDDQFSVERPDGSNFTLKIRSTKLEDSAMYFCASSERPSGSVGETQYFGPGTRLLVL.

The chain uses TRBV4-1 and TRBJ2-7, with D tentatively TRBD1 (5 bases). This CDR3 spans 14 amino acids. V lost 0 bases to trimming and J lost 8 bases, with 14 bases between them. CDR1 is MGHRA and CDR2 is YSYEKL in the germline V gene. The CDR3 spells CASSQELSRVQQYF. For the CDR3, the DNA is TGCGCCAGCAGCCAAGAATTGTCCAGGGTCCAGCAGTACTTC.

The chain links TRBV29-1 to TRBJ2-1; tentative D call: TRBD1 (6 bases). The germline V gene encodes CDR1 SQVTM and CDR2 ANQGSEA. V lost 3 bases to trimming and J lost 9 bases, with 12 bases between them. The CDR3 totals 12 residues. CDR3 region: CSVDRGSSEQFF. In nucleotides, the CDR3 is TGCAGCGTTGACAGGGGTTCGAGTGAGCAGTTCTTC.

The chain employs TRBV27 and TRBJ1-5; D not resolved. Trimming removed 3 bases from V and 0 bases from J, with 9 bases in between. The CDR3 loop spans 15 amino acids. Germline assignment: CDR1 MNHEY and CDR2 SMNVEV (reference sequence). The CDR3 reads CASSLTANSNQPQHF. DNA for the CDR3: TGTGCCAGCAGTTTGACGGCAAATAGCAATCAGCCCCAGCATTTT.

This chain uses TRBV7-3 with TRBJ2-1; TRBD2 agrees at 14 bases. This CDR3 has 15 amino acids. Losses at the gene ends were 2 bases for V and 9 bases for J; bases not matched to a gene: 3. CDR1 is SGHTA, CDR2 FQGTGA, per germline. CDR3 bases: TGTGCCAGCAGCTTAGGCGGACTAGCGGGAGGTGAGCAGTTCTTC. Protein sequence: CASSLGGLAGGEQFF. Full variable domain (missing parts from reference TRBV7-3 and TRBJ2-1): GAGVSQTPSNKVTEKGKYVELRCDPISGHTALYWYRQSLGQGPEFLIYFQGTGAADDSGLPNDRFFAVRPEGSVSTLKIQRTERGDSAVYLCASSLGGLAGGEQFFGPGTRLTVL.

The rearrangement joins TRBV2 to TRBJ2-7; no reliable D call. Trimming cost V 5 bases and J 4 bases, with 9 bases left between them. Germline CDR1 reads SNHLY; CDR2 reads FYNNEI. The length of the CDR3 is 12 residues. The CDR3 is CASSWAGYEQYF. CDR3 coding DNA: TGTGCCAGCAGTTGGGCCGGGTACGAGCAGTACTTC.

This clone was recorded once. V and J are TRBV28 and TRBJ2-7; possible D gene TRBD2, 6 bases. Germline V gives CDR1 MDHEN, CDR2 SYDVKM. Trimming took 6 bases from V and 9 from J, leaving 21 bases between them. The CDR3 spans 14 residues. As DNA, the CDR3 is TGTGCCAGCAGGCCCTCGAGGTTGGCCGGGGGGCAGTACTTC. Protein sequence: CASRPSRLAGGQYF. The whole variable domain, filled in from reference TRBV28 and TRBJ2-7, reads DVKVTQSSRYLVKRTGEKVFLECVQDMDHENMFWYRQDPGLGLRLIYFSYDVKMKEKGDIPEGYSVSREKKERFSLILESASTNQTSMYLCASRPSRLAGGQYFGPGTRLTVT.

The chain links TRBV9 to TRBJ2-2; no reliable D call. V dropped 3 bases and J dropped 5 bases, with 11 bases sitting between them. The CDR3 has 14 residues. The germline gives CDR1 SGDLS, CDR2 YYNGEE. In DNA form, the CDR3 reads TGTGCCAGCAGCGGGGATGGGTTAACCGGGGAGCTGTTTTTT. It translates to CASSGDGLTGELFF.

The chain links TRBV7-2 to TRBJ1-1; no reliable D call. V lost 3 bases and J lost 7, with 12 bases in between. The germline V gene has CDR1 SGHTA and CDR2 FQGNSA. The CDR3 totals 13 residues. The CDR3 spells CASSFGIGDEAFF. Written as DNA, the CDR3 is TGTGCCAGCAGCTTCGGGATAGGAGATGAAGCTTTCTTT.